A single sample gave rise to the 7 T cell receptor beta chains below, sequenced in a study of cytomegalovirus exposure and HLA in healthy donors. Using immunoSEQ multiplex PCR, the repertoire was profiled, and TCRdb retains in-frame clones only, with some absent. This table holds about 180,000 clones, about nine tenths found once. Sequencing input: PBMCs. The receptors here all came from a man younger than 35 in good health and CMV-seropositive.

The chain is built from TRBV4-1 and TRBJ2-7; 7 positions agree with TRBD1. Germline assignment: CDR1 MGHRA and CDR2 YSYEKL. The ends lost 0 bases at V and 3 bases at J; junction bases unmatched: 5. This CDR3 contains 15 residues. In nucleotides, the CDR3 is TGCGCCAGCAGCCAAGATCCCAGGGGGAGCTACGAGCAGTACTTC. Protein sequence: CASSQDPRGSYEQYF.

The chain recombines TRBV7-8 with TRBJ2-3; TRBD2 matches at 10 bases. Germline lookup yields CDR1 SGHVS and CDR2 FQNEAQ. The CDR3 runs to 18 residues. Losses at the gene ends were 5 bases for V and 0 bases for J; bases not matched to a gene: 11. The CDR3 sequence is CASSILGSGGFSTDTQYF. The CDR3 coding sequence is TGTGCCAGCAGCATCCTTGGTAGCGGGGGGTTTAGCACAGATACGCAGTATTTT.

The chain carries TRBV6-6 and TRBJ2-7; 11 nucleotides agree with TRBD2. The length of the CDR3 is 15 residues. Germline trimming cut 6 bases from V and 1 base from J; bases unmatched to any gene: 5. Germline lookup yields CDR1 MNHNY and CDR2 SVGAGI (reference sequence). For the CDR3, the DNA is TGTGCCAGCAGGATAACTAGCGGGGGATCCTACGAGCAGTACTTC. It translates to CASRITSGGSYEQYF.

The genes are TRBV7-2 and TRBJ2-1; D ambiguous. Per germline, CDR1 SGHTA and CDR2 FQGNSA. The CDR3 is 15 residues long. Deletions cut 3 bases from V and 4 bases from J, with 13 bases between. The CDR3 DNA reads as TGTGCCAGCAGCTTCGGCACTCCGGAGTACAATGAGCAGTTCTTC. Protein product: CASSFGTPEYNEQFF.

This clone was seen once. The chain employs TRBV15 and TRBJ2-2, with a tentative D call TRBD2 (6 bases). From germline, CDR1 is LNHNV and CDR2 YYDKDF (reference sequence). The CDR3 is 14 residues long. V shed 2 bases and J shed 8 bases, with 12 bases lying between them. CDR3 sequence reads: CATSRPYGGGELFF. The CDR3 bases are TGTGCCACCAGCAGACCTTACGGGGGAGGGGAGCTGTTTTTT.

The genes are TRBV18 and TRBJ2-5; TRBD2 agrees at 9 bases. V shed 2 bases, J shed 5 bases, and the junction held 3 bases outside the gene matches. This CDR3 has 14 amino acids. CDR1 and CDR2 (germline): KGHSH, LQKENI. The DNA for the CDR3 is TGTGCCAGCTCACCAGAGCGGGAGGTGGAGACCCAGTACTTC. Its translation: CASSPEREVETQYF.

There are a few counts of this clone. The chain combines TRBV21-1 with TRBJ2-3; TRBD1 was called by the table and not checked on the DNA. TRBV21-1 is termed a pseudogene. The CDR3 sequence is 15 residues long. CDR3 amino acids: CASSIPGHEPDTQYF. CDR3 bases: TGTGCCAGCAGCATTCCGGGACATGAACCAGATACGCAGTATTTT.